The next 20 T cell receptor beta chains were all read from a single sample in a study of blood T cell repertoires in COVID-19. Assay used: immunoSEQ multiplex PCR; TCRdb lists only in-frame clones, some missing. Here the sample spans roughly 500,000 clones, approximately 89% being singletons. The specimen sequenced was peripheral blood. The origin of the receptors is a young man with COVID-19, enrolled during active disease.

The V call is TRBV7-3, the J call TRBJ2-1, with TRBD1 as a possible D gene (5 bases). This CDR3 contains 14 residues. CDR1 and CDR2 (germline): SGHTA, FQGTGA. The ends were cut back, 3 bases at V and 5 bases at J, with 11 bases in the middle. CDR3 protein: CASSLATVNNEQFF. The CDR3 DNA reads as TGTGCCAGCAGCTTGGCGACAGTAAACAATGAGCAGTTCTTC.

This clone appeared a few times. This chain links TRBV4-1 with TRBJ2-7, with D unresolved. V lost 4 bases and J lost 1, with 11 bases in between. The CDR3 consists of 14 residues. Per the germline V gene, CDR1 is MGHRA and CDR2 is YSYEKL. CDR3 loop: CASSPPTPSYEQYF. The CDR3 bases are TGCGCCAGCAGCCCTCCGACACCGTCCTACGAGCAGTACTTC.

The chain uses TRBV7-9 and TRBJ1-6; 8 bases fit TRBD1. Germline CDR1 SEHNR, CDR2 FQNEAQ (reference sequence). CDR3 length: 16 amino acids. The ends lost 5 bases at V and 0 bases at J; junction bases unmatched: 3. The CDR3 nucleotides are TGTGCCAGCAGCCAGGACAGGGCCTCCTATAATTCACCCCTCCACTTT. Its translation is CASSQDRASYNSPLHF. Combining the CDR3 with reference TRBV7-9 and TRBJ1-6 gives the whole variable domain DTGVSQNPRHKITKRGQNVTFRCDPISEHNRLYWYRQTLGQGPEFLTYFQNEAQLEKSRLLSDRFSAERPKGSFSTLEIQRTEQGDSAMYLCASSQDRASYNSPLHFGNGTRLTVT.

This clone was recorded a few times. V is TRBV29-1 and J is TRBJ2-5; 8 nucleotides line up with TRBD2. In germline, CDR1 is SQVTM, CDR2 ANQGSEA. Losses at the gene ends were 5 bases for V and 5 bases for J; bases not matched to a gene: 4. This CDR3 spans 12 amino acids. The CDR3 loop is CSVRGGWETQYF. The CDR3 DNA is TGCAGCGTTCGGGGGGGCTGGGAGACCCAGTACTTC.

V usage is TRBV7-9 and J usage is TRBJ1-2; D uncertain. The length of the CDR3 is 13 residues. V lost 3 bases, J lost 9 bases, and 14 bases lay in between. Germline V CDR1 and CDR2: SEHNR, FQNEAQ (reference sequence). This CDR3 is CASSFGLGERYTF. DNA of the CDR3: TGTGCCAGCAGCTTCGGCCTCGGGGAACGCTACACCTTC. The variable domain in full, with the rest retrieved from reference TRBV7-9 and TRBJ1-2, is DTGVSQNPRHKITKRGQNVTFRCDPISEHNRLYWYRQTLGQGPEFLTYFQNEAQLEKSRLLSDRFSAERPKGSFSTLEIQRTEQGDSAMYLCASSFGLGERYTFGSGTRLTVV.

This clone was recorded a few times. The genes are TRBV19 and TRBJ2-1; 8 positions match TRBD2. The ends lost 6 bases at V and 7 bases at J; junction bases unmatched: 14. CDR1 and CDR2 from the germline V gene are LNHDA and SQIVND (reference sequence). The length of the CDR3 is 16 residues. CDR3: CASRNTGLGVWNEQFF. The CDR3, as DNA: TGTGCCAGTAGGAATACGGGACTAGGGGTTTGGAATGAGCAGTTCTTC. The full variable domain, completed using reference TRBV19 and TRBJ2-1, is DGGITQSPKYLFRKEGQNVTLSCEQNLNHDAMYWYRQDPGQGLRLIYYSQIVNDFQKGDIAEGYSVSREKKESFPLTVTSAQKNPTAFYLCASRNTGLGVWNEQFFGPGTRLTVL.

The chain carries TRBV19 and TRBJ2-2; 7 positions agree with TRBD1. Trimming at V came to 9 bases and at J to 5 bases, leaving 9 bases not matched to a gene. The CDR3 is 14 residues long. From germline, CDR1 is LNHDA and CDR2 SQIVND (reference sequence). CDR3 DNA sequence: TGTGCCAGCCGGGACAGAGGTTGGACCGGGGAGCTGTTTTTT. This gives the protein CASRDRGWTGELFF.

The genes are TRBV4-1 and TRBJ2-5, with 9 positions matching TRBD2. CDR3 length: 15 amino acids. The V gene's germline CDR1 is MGHRA and CDR2 YSYEKL. Trimming cost V 5 bases and J 1 base; bases outside gene matches: 5. CDR3 nucleotides: TGCGCCAGCAGCATCAGCGGGGGGCCCCAAGAGACCCAGTACTTC. It codes for CASSISGGPQETQYF.

This rearrangement joins TRBV13 to TRBJ2-3; the D gene is possibly TRBD2 (7 bases). The CDR3 is 12 amino acids. Trimming stripped 8 bases from V and 5 bases from J, with 11 bases between. CDR1 is PRHDT and CDR2 is FYEKMQ in the germline V gene (reference sequence). The CDR3 sequence: CASRGAGDTQYF. The CDR3 DNA reads TGTGCCAGCCGGGGGGCAGGAGATACGCAGTATTTT.

This clone has a handful of counts. V gene TRBV11-3 combines with J gene TRBJ2-7; 9 positions match TRBD2. CDR3 length equals 17 residues. J was trimmed by 2 bases and V by 5 bases; bases with no gene match: 13. CDR1 and CDR2 (germline): SGHNT, YENEEA. Here the CDR3 reads CASSHSPLAGKAYEQYF. Here the CDR3 DNA reads TGTGCCAGCAGCCACTCCCCACTAGCGGGTAAAGCCTACGAGCAGTACTTC. Variable domain in full (rest from reference TRBV11-3 and TRBJ2-7): EAGVVQSPRYKIIEKKQPVAFWCNPISGHNTLYWYLQNLGQGPELLIRYENEEAVDDSQLPKDRFSAERLKGVDSTLKIQPAELGDSAVYLCASSHSPLAGKAYEQYFGPGTRLTVT.

The rearrangement links TRBV6-5 to TRBJ2-5, with unresolved D. Trimming left V 0 bases short and J 0 bases short, with 5 bases between. Germline CDR1 MNHEY, CDR2 SVGAGI. The CDR3 contains 14 residues. CDR3 in DNA: TGTGCCAGCAGTTACTCTTATAACCAAGAGACCCAGTACTTC. It yields the protein CASSYSYNQETQYF.

The chain is built from TRBV2 and TRBJ2-1; tentative D call: TRBD2 (6 bases). The CDR3 consists of 15 residues. Trimming pared 9 bases from V and 3 bases from J, leaving 18 bases between. Germline loops: CDR1 SNHLY, CDR2 FYNNEI. CDR3 bases: TGTGCCAGAACAAACCCCGGGGAGGACTACAATGAGCAGTTCTTC. It codes for CARTNPGEDYNEQFF.

This clone appeared a single time. This chain connects TRBV11-3 to TRBJ2-2; 12 positions match TRBD2. The CDR3 has 17 amino acids. Germline V lookup: CDR1 SGHNT, CDR2 YENEEA. J lost 4 bases, V lost 0 bases, and 3 bases had no gene match. In DNA form, the CDR3 reads TGTGCCAGCAGCTTAGATCTGACTAGCGGGAGCACCGGGGAGCTGTTTTTT. Protein product: CASSLDLTSGSTGELFF. The full variable domain, its missing parts supplied by reference TRBV11-3 and TRBJ2-2, is EAGVVQSPRYKIIEKKQPVAFWCNPISGHNTLYWYLQNLGQGPELLIRYENEEAVDDSQLPKDRFSAERLKGVDSTLKIQPAELGDSAVYLCASSLDLTSGSTGELFFGEGSRLTVL.

The chain recombines TRBV2 with TRBJ2-1; 8 nucleotides match TRBD1. From germline, CDR1 is SNHLY and CDR2 FYNNEI. V gave up 4 bases and J gave up 4 bases; unmatched junction bases: 6. There are 15 residues in the CDR3. The CDR3 DNA follows: TGTGCCAGCAGTGGCGAAACAGGGGGTTACAATGAGCAGTTCTTC. The encoded protein is CASSGETGGYNEQFF.

The chain has TRBV4-1 and TRBJ1-6; perhaps TRBD1 as D (6 bases). In germline, CDR1 is MGHRA, CDR2 YSYEKL. Between the trimmed V and J ends, which lost 1 base and 9 bases, there was a span of 13 bases. This CDR3 comprises 15 residues. CDR3 region: CASSQGGQGRSPLHF. The CDR3 DNA sequence: TGCGCCAGCAGCCAAGGGGGGCAGGGGCGTTCACCCCTCCACTTT.

The chain carries TRBV6-5 and TRBJ1-1, with D possibly TRBD1 on 6 matching bases. The CDR3 covers 15 residues. Germline V lookup: CDR1 MNHEY, CDR2 SVGAGI. Deletions cut 0 bases from V and 3 bases from J, with 11 bases between. CDR3 in DNA: TGTGCCAGCAGTTACTCGAGGGGGAAAGACACTGAAGCTTTCTTT. It encodes CASSYSRGKDTEAFF.

The J gene is TRBJ2-1, the V gene TRBV11-2; 11 bases line up with TRBD2. CDR3 length: 15 residues. Germline CDR1 and CDR2: SGHAT and FQNNGV. V lost 5 bases to trimming and J lost 10 bases; unmatched junction nucleotides: 10. CDR3 sequence (DNA): TGTGCCAGCAGCGGATCAAGACTAGCGGGAAAGGAGCAGTTCTTC. Protein product: CASSGSRLAGKEQFF.

This chain links TRBV11-3 with TRBJ1-1; D gene ambiguous. CDR3 length: 12 amino acids. Germline CDR1 SGHNT, CDR2 YENEEA. With 2 bases removed from V and 5 bases from J, the gap between germline ends came to 6 bases. The CDR3 region has the DNA TGTGCCAGCAGCTTACTCGGTACTGAAGCTTTCTTT. Its translation: CASSLLGTEAFF.

This rearrangement joins TRBV11-2 to TRBJ1-2; D not resolved. The CDR3 runs to 15 residues. CDR1 is SGHAT, CDR2 FQNNGV, per germline. V was trimmed by 0 bases and J by 2 bases, leaving 10 bases between them. CDR3 sequence: CASSLEAETNYGYTF. The CDR3 coding sequence is TGTGCCAGCAGCTTAGAAGCAGAGACAAACTATGGCTACACCTTC. The complete variable domain, with remaining parts taken from reference TRBV11-2 and TRBJ1-2, reads EAGVAQSPRYKIIEKRQSVAFWCNPISGHATLYWYQQILGQGPKLLIQFQNNGVVDDSQLPKDRFSAERLKGVDSTLKIQPAKLEDSAVYLCASSLEAETNYGYTFGSGTRLTVV.

This rearrangement joins TRBV12-2 to TRBJ2-7; the table names TRBD2, a call not compared with the DNA. TRBV12-2 constitutes a pseudogene. There are 18 residues in the CDR3. This CDR3 is CASRSILPDSRGSYEQYF. The CDR3 DNA reads TGTGCAAGTCGCTCAATACTCCCGGACTCGCGGGGGTCCTACGAGCAGTACTTC.